The 23 T cell receptor beta chains below come from one sample, sequenced in a study of T cells in Graves' hyperthyroidism and ophthalmopathy. RNA transcripts served as the template for amplifying TCR beta CDR3 regions. The HTBI primer set served for first-round RT-PCR of the TCR CDR3. MiXCR, applied by TCRdb to the multiplex PCR reads, yields one record per CDR3 protein. In the table there are hundreds of thousands of distinct CDR3 sequences, under 15% of which are singletons. Material for sequencing was blood. These receptors were obtained from a man aged 18 to 35 with Graves' ophthalmopathy.

This clonotype was found many times. V and J are TRBV2 and TRBJ1-5; 11 positions agree with TRBD1. V lost 5 bases, J lost 6 bases, and 6 bases stayed unmatched. The germline gives CDR1 SNHLY, CDR2 FYNNEI. The CDR3 runs to 15 residues. In nucleotides, the CDR3 is TGTGCCAGCAGTCTGGACAGGGGGCTCTTTCAGCCCCAGCATTTT. Amino acid sequence: CASSLDRGLFQPQHF.

The chain links TRBV20-1 to TRBJ1-1; no reliable D call. V gave up 3 bases and J gave up 3 bases, with 14 bases separating them. Germline V gene data show CDR1 as DFQATT and CDR2 as SNEGSKA (reference sequence). The CDR3 has 14 residues. The CDR3 DNA is TGCAGTGCTAGCGACCCTATCGTGGACACTGAAGCTTTCTTT. It translates to CSASDPIVDTEAFF.

This clonotype was detected ten times or more. The chain employs TRBV6-2 or TRBV6-3 and TRBJ2-6; D possibly matches TRBD1 or TRBD2 (5 bases each). The CDR3 extends over 17 amino acids. CDR1 is MNHEY and CDR2 is SVGEGT in the germline V gene. V was pared by 6 bases and J by 2 bases, with 17 bases between. The DNA of the CDR3 is TGTGCCAGCAGACCACCCCAGGGACGCACTGGGGCCAACGTCCTGACTTTC. It translates to CASRPPQGRTGANVLTF.

There are a few counts of this clonotype. The chain uses TRBV30 and TRBJ2-7; a weak D match, TRBD2 (5 bases). Germline values: CDR1 GTSNPN, CDR2 SVGIG (reference sequence). V lost 3 bases to trimming and J lost 4 bases, with 10 bases between them. The CDR3 sequence is 12 residues long. The CDR3 spells CAWSEDWYEQYF. As DNA, the CDR3 is TGTGCCTGGAGCGAGGACTGGTACGAGCAGTACTTC.

This clonotype has a count of ten or more. The CDR3 DNA sequence: TGCAGCGTTGGGAGGGACAGGTCCTACGAGCAGTACTTC. This sequence encodes CSVGRDRSYEQYF. The gene calls are TRBV29-1 and TRBJ2-7, with 8 bases that match TRBD1. This CDR3 has 13 amino acids. The germline V gene encodes CDR1 SQVTM and CDR2 ANQGSEA. V trimming: 4 bases; J trimming: 1 base; junction bases outside the gene matches: 3.

The rearrangement uses TRBV3-1 and TRBJ2-5; 9 nucleotides match TRBD1. Per germline, CDR1 LGHDT and CDR2 YNNKEL (reference sequence). This CDR3 has 17 residues. With V trimmed by 4 bases and J by 5 bases, 14 bases remained unmatched. In nucleotides, the CDR3 is TGTGCCAGCAGCCCCCGCGGGACAGGGCGGGGCGGGGAGACCCAGTACTTC. It is translated as CASSPRGTGRGGETQYF.

This clonotype came up many times. This chain connects TRBV20-1 to TRBJ2-7, with TRBD1 as a possible D gene (5 bases). CDR1 DFQATT and CDR2 SNEGSKA come from the germline V gene (reference sequence). The germline V and J ends were trimmed by 6 bases and 0 bases, with 12 bases remaining between them. This CDR3 is built from 13 residues. The CDR3: CSATRQSSYEQYF. The CDR3 nucleotides are TGCAGTGCAACGAGACAGAGCTCCTACGAGCAGTACTTC.

This clonotype came up a few times. This rearrangement joins TRBV12-3 or TRBV12-4 to TRBJ2-2; D could derive from TRBD1 or TRBD2 (6 bases each). The CDR3 has 16 residues. Trimming took off 8 bases at V and 0 bases at J, with 16 bases between the two ends. The CDR3 sequence is CASQNGGQANTGELFF. In DNA, the CDR3 is TGTGCCAGCCAAAACGGGGGACAAGCGAACACCGGGGAGCTGTTTTTT.

This clonotype was counted ten times or more. CDR3: CAWSVRQAHGYTF. The CDR3 DNA follows: TGTGCCTGGAGTGTACGACAGGCTCATGGCTACACCTTC. V usage is TRBV30 and J usage is TRBJ1-2; the D gene is possibly TRBD1 (6 bases). Germline assignment: CDR1 GTSNPN and CDR2 SVGIG (reference sequence). With 0 bases removed from V and 6 bases from J, the gap between germline ends came to 11 bases. This CDR3 is built from 13 residues.

This clonotype has at least ten counts. The gene calls are TRBV18 and TRBJ2-5; perhaps TRBD2 as D (5 bases). V was cut by 3 bases and J by 1 base, with 15 bases left in between. CDR3 length: 16 amino acids. Germline lookup yields CDR1 KGHSH and CDR2 LQKENI. The CDR3 nucleotides read TGTGCCAGCTCACCGTTGATGAGGGCCACCCAAGAGACCCAGTACTTC. Protein sequence: CASSPLMRATQETQYF. The full variable domain, in which reference TRBV18 and TRBJ2-5 provide the parts outside the CDR3, is NAGVMQNPRHLVRRRGQEARLRCSPMKGHSHVYWYRQLPEEGLKFMVYLQKENIIDESGMPKERFSAEFPKEGPSILRIQQVVRGDSAAYFCASSPLMRATQETQYFGPGTRLLVL.

There are many counts of this clonotype. The V and J genes are TRBV6-1 and TRBJ1-1; no reliable D call. V was shortened by 7 bases and J by 4 bases, with 7 bases between the two germline ends. The CDR3 covers 11 residues. Germline V gives CDR1 MNHNS, CDR2 SASEGT. CDR3 nucleotides: TGTGCCAGCACCACCCTCACTGAAGCTTTCTTT. It yields the protein CASTTLTEAFF.

This clonotype was seen at least ten times. The gene calls are TRBV7-2 and TRBJ2-7; 8 positions match TRBD2. This CDR3 spans 13 amino acids. Germline trimming cut 9 bases from V and 1 base from J; bases unmatched to any gene: 5. CDR1 is SGHTA and CDR2 is FQGNSA in the germline V gene. The CDR3 DNA sequence: TGTGCCAGTAATAGCGGGACTTCCTACGAGCAGTACTTC. Protein sequence: CASNSGTSYEQYF.

This clonotype showed up many times. The chain carries TRBV12-3 or TRBV12-4 and TRBJ2-5; D might be TRBD1 or TRBD2, each matching 5 bases. V lost 6 bases to trimming and J lost 2 bases, with 19 bases between them. The CDR3 spans 16 residues. The CDR3 DNA reads TGTGCCAGCAGCTTGGAGCTCCGGGACCCACAAGAGACCCAGTACTTC. It specifies CASSLELRDPQETQYF.

This clonotype was counted at least ten times. The chain recombines TRBV6-1 with TRBJ1-3, with D perhaps TRBD1 (6 bases). The CDR3 runs 14 residues. Germline CDR1 MNHNS, CDR2 SASEGT. V shed 5 bases and J shed 4 bases, with 12 bases lying between them. The CDR3 is CASSSTGAGNTIYF. The CDR3 coding sequence is TGTGCCAGCAGTTCGACAGGCGCCGGAAACACCATATATTTT.

The V gene is TRBV2, the J gene TRBJ2-3; 9 bases align to TRBD1. Germline V gives CDR1 SNHLY, CDR2 FYNNEI. This CDR3 has 15 residues. J lost 3 bases, V lost 6 bases, and 7 bases had no gene match. Here the CDR3 DNA reads TGTGCCAGCAGAGATGGGACAGGGAGTACAGATACGCAGTATTTT. Its translation is CASRDGTGSTDTQYF.

J is TRBJ2-5 and V is TRBV11-2, with 7 positions matching TRBD2. The CDR3 sequence is 18 residues long. The V gene end was trimmed by 4 bases and the J gene end by 3 bases; junction bases not matched to a gene: 17. Germline CDR1 SGHAT, CDR2 FQNNGV. The CDR3 region is CASSSGTTRLVTKETQYF. In nucleotides, the CDR3 is TGTGCCAGCAGCTCCGGGACTACCCGCCTTGTCACTAAAGAGACCCAGTACTTC.

V is TRBV7-9 and J is TRBJ1-4; D remains unclear. Germline V gene lookup returns CDR1 SEHNR and CDR2 FQNEAQ (reference sequence). V lost 5 bases and J 1 base, leaving 8 bases between the germline ends. CDR3 length equals 14 residues. DNA for the CDR3: TGTGCCAGCAGCCTGAGTGGAACTAATGAAAAACTGTTTTTT. It encodes CASSLSGTNEKLFF.

To note about this clonotype: Germline is not matched at one junction end, which may reflect a read error. The chain has TRBV7-9 and TRBJ1-1, with D maybe TRBD1 (5 bases). The germline gives CDR1 SEHNR, CDR2 FQNEAQ (reference sequence). The CDR3 is made up of 14 amino acids. The CDR3 loop reads CASSFSQANTEAFF. The DNA of the CDR3 is TGTGCTAGCAGCTTCTCACAGGCTAACACTGAAGCTTTCTTT.

On this clonotype: A single base separates this from a much larger clone, so it may be a read error. V usage is TRBV15 and J usage is TRBJ2-5; weak D call: TRBD2 (6 bases). The CDR3 is 16 amino acids. In germline, CDR1 is LNHNV, CDR2 YYDKDF (reference sequence). The V and J ends lost 0 bases and 2 bases respectively, with 13 bases between them. The CDR3 region is CATSRDWLAPQETQYF. The CDR3 nucleotides are TGTGCCACCAGCAGAGATTGGCTAGCGCCGCAAGAGACCCAGTACTTC.

At least ten counts were recorded for this clonotype. V is TRBV18 and J is TRBJ1-2; TRBD1 is a possible D gene (6 bases). Germline V gene lookup returns CDR1 KGHSH and CDR2 LQKENI. The CDR3 extends over 14 amino acids. The V gene lost 2 bases and the J gene lost 2 bases, with 9 bases spanning the gap. CDR3 protein: CASSPTRGNYGYTF. DNA for the CDR3: TGTGCCAGCTCACCAACGAGGGGGAACTATGGCTACACCTTC. Looking up the rest from reference TRBV18 and TRBJ1-2 gives the full variable domain: NAGVMQNPRHLVRRRGQEARLRCSPMKGHSHVYWYRQLPEEGLKFMVYLQKENIIDESGMPKERFSAEFPKEGPSILRIQQVVRGDSAAYFCASSPTRGNYGYTFGSGTRLTVV.

This chain links TRBV15 with TRBJ2-7, with D uncertain. This CDR3 region has 12 residues. Between the trimmed V and J ends, which lost 0 bases and 3 bases, there was a span of 3 bases. CDR1 and CDR2 (germline): LNHNV, YYDKDF (reference sequence). DNA for the CDR3: TGTGCCACCAGCAGAGACTACTACGAGCAGTACTTC. It specifies CATSRDYYEQYF.

This clonotype has only a few counts. The genes are TRBV7-9 and TRBJ1-4; 8 bases are a match to TRBD1. This CDR3 spans 16 amino acids. Per germline, CDR1 SEHNR and CDR2 FQNEAQ (reference sequence). V dropped 4 bases and J dropped 3; count of bases not matched to a gene: 7. The chain's CDR3 is CASSYPGGLANEKLFF. DNA of the CDR3: TGTGCCAGCAGCTACCCAGGGGGCTTGGCTAATGAAAAACTGTTTTTT. The full variable domain, with the rest looked up from reference TRBV7-9 and TRBJ1-4, is DTGVSQNPRHKITKRGQNVTFRCDPISEHNRLYWYRQTLGQGPEFLTYFQNEAQLEKSRLLSDRFSAERPKGSFSTLEIQRTEQGDSAMYLCASSYPGGLANEKLFFGSGTQLSVL.

This clonotype was counted many times. V and J are TRBV9 and TRBJ1-2; 10 bases agree with TRBD1. Germline CDR1 SGDLS, CDR2 YYNGEE. Unmatched junction bases numbered 2, after V lost 3 bases and J lost 3 bases. The CDR3 runs 14 residues. This chain's CDR3 is CASSETGGDYGYTF. The CDR3 DNA follows: TGTGCCAGCAGCGAGACAGGGGGCGACTATGGCTACACCTTC.